Below, 28 T cell receptor beta chains from the same sample are listed, as sequenced in a study of T cell repertoires in cytomegalovirus infection (dated 2019 in TCRdb). Sequencing took place on an Illumina HiSeq 1500. The public reads were quality trimmed at Q25 with fastp and then assembled into clones with MiXCR by TCRdb, keeping productive beta chains. Under each unique CDR3 protein, matching rows form one entry showing the most common genes and DNA. The table for this sample lists 150,000 to 200,000 distinct CDR3 sequences; roughly a fifth of them were counted only once. The ten largest clones add up to roughly 2.9% of the sample. Sequencing used PBMCs. Source of these receptors: a human donor in good health (CMV status not recorded). Some clones in this sample may be carry-over from other donors' samples.

This clonotype has just a few counts. The chain has TRBV7-6 and TRBJ2-5; no clear D gene. Germline loops: CDR1 SGHVS, CDR2 FNYEAQ. The ends were cut back, 5 bases at V and 3 bases at J, with 7 bases in the middle. The CDR3 totals 12 residues. CDR3 loop: CASSQPKETQYF. CDR3 coding DNA: TGTGCCAGCAGCCAACCCAAAGAGACCCAGTACTTC.

The chain uses TRBV6-1 and TRBJ2-7; D unclear. Trimming took off 3 bases at V and 4 bases at J, with 4 bases between the two ends. Germline CDR1 is MNHNS and CDR2 is SASEGT. CDR3 length: 11 amino acids. CDR3 sequence reads: CASSDLYEQYF. CDR3 nucleotides: TGTGCCAGCAGTGATTTGTACGAGCAGTACTTC.

With regard to this clonotype: One end of the junction does not line up with germline, which may come from a read error. This chain links TRBV3-1 with TRBJ2-2; 7 bases align to TRBD2. The CDR3 sequence is 11 residues long. Germline CDR1 and CDR2: LGHDT and YNNKEL (reference sequence). The CDR3 spells CASSLPREVFF. CDR3 DNA: TGTGCCAGCAGCCTTCCCCGGGAGGTGTTTTTT.

This clonotype appeared a few times. For the CDR3, the DNA is TGTGCCAGCAGTGAAGCAGCGGGAGCGTTCGGTGAGCAGTTCTTC. Protein sequence: CASSEAAGAFGEQFF. The chain couples TRBV2 to TRBJ2-1; 8 bases line up with TRBD2. The CDR3 has 15 amino acids. Germline loops: CDR1 SNHLY, CDR2 FYNNEI. V lost 0 bases and J lost 9; bases outside the gene matches: 7.

This clonotype was counted at least ten times. The gene calls are TRBV7-3 and TRBJ2-5; TRBD1 is a possible D gene (5 bases). Germline CDR1 and CDR2: SGHTA and FQGTGA. This CDR3 comprises 13 residues. The V gene lost 2 bases and the J gene lost 5 bases, with 9 bases spanning the gap. CDR3 DNA: TGTGCCAGCAGCTTACCAGGGTCGGAGACCCAGTACTTC. This gives the protein CASSLPGSETQYF.

This clonotype was observed a few times. The rearrangement uses TRBV12-3 or TRBV12-4 and TRBJ1-2; D is possibly TRBD1 (5 bases). V lost 5 bases to trimming and J lost 1 base, with 17 bases between them. CDR3 length equals 16 residues. CDR3 loop: CASSRGWESDNYGYTF. The CDR3 nucleotides read TGTGCCAGCAGTCGGGGGTGGGAATCTGATAACTATGGCTACACCTTC.

In this sample, this clonotype turned up a few times. The chain is built from TRBV7-4 and TRBJ2-1; weak D call: TRBD1 (5 bases). The length of the CDR3 is 14 residues. V shed 1 base and J shed 3 bases, with 7 bases lying between them. Per germline, CDR1 SGHVT and CDR2 SQSDAQ. CDR3: CASSLEGIYNEQFF. The CDR3 DNA is TGTGCCAGCAGCTTAGAGGGGATCTACAATGAGCAGTTCTTC.

Concerning this clonotype: Just one base apart from a much larger clone, this may be a read error. J is TRBJ2-3 and V is TRBV12-3 or TRBV12-4; no firm D call. The CDR3 is made up of 22 amino acids. CDR3 sequence reads: CASSLESWLLDPSTSGTYTQYF. The CDR3 DNA reads as TGTGCCAGCAGTTTAGAATCTTGGTTGTTGGACCCATCTACCTCGGGCACATATACGCAGTATTTT.

This clonotype occurred a few times. The chain combines TRBV4-2 with TRBJ1-2; TRBD1 agrees at 8 bases. V was pared by 4 bases and J by 3 bases, with 7 bases of the junction left unmatched. CDR3 length: 15 amino acids. CDR1 LGHNA and CDR2 YNFKEQ come from the germline V gene. CDR3 DNA: TGTGCCAGCAGCCGCGAGCAGGGGGCCGACTATGGCTACACCTTC. Protein sequence: CASSREQGADYGYTF.

Worth noting for this clonotype: A single base separates this from a much larger clone, so it may be a read error. The CDR3 bases are TGTGCCAGCAGCTTAGTAGGGGGCTCAGTAGCTTTCTTT. Translating it yields CASSLVGGSVAFF. The V call is TRBV11-2, the J call TRBJ1-1; 7 nucleotides align to TRBD1. The trim removed 1 base at V and 10 bases at J, leaving 6 bases unmatched. The CDR3 totals 13 residues. Germline-derived CDR1 and CDR2 are SGHAT and FQNNGV.

The CDR3 nucleotides read TGTGCCACCAGTGAATACAGCAATCAGCCCCAGCATTTT. It encodes CATSEYSNQPQHF. The rearrangement links TRBV24-1 to TRBJ1-5; D ambiguous. Trimming left V 4 bases short and J 1 base short, with 4 bases between. This CDR3 is 13 amino acids long. The V gene's germline CDR1 is KGHDR and CDR2 SFDVKD.

J is TRBJ1-2 and V is TRBV6-1; possible D gene TRBD1, 6 bases. Germline CDR1 MNHNS, CDR2 SASEGT. V lost 3 bases to trimming and J lost 7 bases, with 12 bases between them. This CDR3 contains 13 residues. CDR3 sequence: CASSEGGSSGYTF. The DNA of the CDR3 is TGTGCCAGCAGTGAGGGGGGCTCGTCTGGCTACACCTTC.

The rearrangement uses TRBV19 and TRBJ2-3, with D perhaps assigned TRBD1 or TRBD2 (5 bases each). The CDR3 is 13 amino acids. Germline lookup yields CDR1 LNHDA and CDR2 SQIVND (reference sequence). V lost 5 bases, J lost 4 bases, and 10 bases lay in between. The CDR3 sequence: CASSRGVPDTQYF. The CDR3 region has the DNA TGTGCCAGTAGTCGAGGGGTTCCAGATACGCAGTATTTT.

This clonotype was counted between two and nine times. The chain combines TRBV29-1 with TRBJ2-5, with 11 bases aligning to TRBD2. Germline lookup yields CDR1 SQVTM and CDR2 ANQGSEA. Trimming removed 6 bases from V and 7 bases from J; junction bases left unmatched: 13. The CDR3 totals 15 residues. The DNA for the CDR3 is TGCAGCGTCCCCGCCGGGACTAGCGGATTCGGGACCCAGTACTTC. Its protein product is CSVPAGTSGFGTQYF.

This chain connects TRBV19 to TRBJ1-1, with a tentative D call TRBD1 (5 bases). CDR1 is LNHDA, CDR2 SQIVND, per germline (reference sequence). The CDR3 extends over 14 amino acids. Trimming cost V 5 bases and J 9 bases, with 19 bases left between them. Written as DNA, the CDR3 is TGTGCCAGTAGTCGCCTGGGGGGGGAGGCGAAAGCTTTCTTT. It encodes CASSRLGGEAKAFF. Complete variable domain (other parts from reference TRBV19 and TRBJ1-1): DGGITQSPKYLFRKEGQNVTLSCEQNLNHDAMYWYRQDPGQGLRLIYYSQIVNDFQKGDIAEGYSVSREKKESFPLTVTSAQKNPTAFYLCASSRLGGEAKAFFGQGTRLTVV.

This clonotype occurred a few times. V gene TRBV6-6 combines with J gene TRBJ1-4, with 7 bases aligning to TRBD1. V gave up 6 bases and J gave up 8 bases; unmatched junction bases: 9. Germline V gene data show CDR1 as MNHNY and CDR2 as SVGAGI (reference sequence). This CDR3 has 14 amino acids. Here the CDR3 reads CASSSRGLGEKLFF. CDR3 nucleotides: TGTGCCAGCAGCTCAAGGGGGCTTGGGGAAAAACTGTTTTTT.

This clonotype has a count of ten or more. The V call is TRBV11-3, the J call TRBJ1-2; 9 positions agree with TRBD1. This CDR3 is built from 14 residues. With 3 bases clipped from V and 4 bases from J, the junction kept 3 bases outside the gene matches. Germline V CDR1 and CDR2: SGHNT, YENEEA. CDR3 sequence (DNA): TGTGCCAGCAGCTTCTCACAGGGGGCCTATGGCTACACCTTC. Residues: CASSFSQGAYGYTF. The complete variable domain, with remaining parts taken from reference TRBV11-3 and TRBJ1-2, reads EAGVVQSPRYKIIEKKQPVAFWCNPISGHNTLYWYLQNLGQGPELLIRYENEEAVDDSQLPKDRFSAERLKGVDSTLKIQPAELGDSAVYLCASSFSQGAYGYTFGSGTRLTVV.

This clonotype was picked up a small number of times. This chain links TRBV24-1 with TRBJ2-1, with TRBD1 matching over 7 bases. CDR3 length equals 12 residues. Germline V CDR1 and CDR2: KGHDR, SFDVKD. The trim removed 9 bases at V and 6 bases at J, leaving 4 bases unmatched. This CDR3 is CATETGINEQFF. The DNA of the CDR3 is TGTGCCACCGAGACAGGGATCAATGAGCAGTTCTTC.

CDR3 region: CASSLVLGLSEDAFF. The CDR3 DNA is TGTGCCAGCAGCTTAGTATTAGGGCTAAGCGAAGATGCTTTCTTT. The chain links TRBV11-2 to TRBJ1-1; D remains unclear. V dropped 1 base and J dropped 11 bases, with 20 bases sitting between them. The CDR3 loop spans 15 amino acids. Germline V gives CDR1 SGHAT, CDR2 FQNNGV.

CDR3 sequence (DNA): TGTGCCAGCAGCTACAGCGGACGGGGGTCACAAGAGACCCAGTACTTC. This codes for CASSYSGRGSQETQYF. The gene calls are TRBV4-2 and TRBJ2-5; a weak D match, TRBD2 (6 bases). From germline, CDR1 is LGHNA and CDR2 YNFKEQ. The CDR3 sequence is 16 residues long. The V gene lost 5 bases and the J gene lost 2 bases, with 18 bases spanning the gap.

Regarding this clonotype: Its ends do not fully match the called genes, so a read error is possible. The chain uses TRBV28 and TRBJ1-3; no clear D gene. Germline V gene lookup returns CDR1 MDHEN and CDR2 SYDVKM. This CDR3 spans 15 amino acids. As DNA, the CDR3 is TGTGCCAGCAGTTTTAAGCCCATCTCTGGAGACACCATATATTTT. Encoded protein: CASSFKPISGDTIYF.

The V gene is TRBV28, the J gene TRBJ1-5; TRBD1 aligns across 10 bases. This CDR3 region has 16 residues. With V trimmed by 4 bases and J by 5 bases, 8 bases remained unmatched. Germline CDR1 reads MDHEN; CDR2 reads SYDVKM. The CDR3 coding sequence is TGTGCCAGCAGTTCACCGGGACAGGGGCCCGATCAGCCCCAGCATTTT. It translates to CASSSPGQGPDQPQHF. Based on the CDR3 plus reference TRBV28 and TRBJ1-5, the full variable domain is DVKVTQSSRYLVKRTGEKVFLECVQDMDHENMFWYRQDPGLGLRLIYFSYDVKMKEKGDIPEGYSVSREKKERFSLILESASTNQTSMYLCASSSPGQGPDQPQHFGDGTRLSIL.

This clonotype was observed a few times. The chain carries TRBV7-9 and TRBJ2-1, with D perhaps TRBD2 (5 bases). Germline CDR1 reads SEHNR; CDR2 reads FQNEAQ (reference sequence). Trimming shortened V by 5 bases and J by 10 bases, and 15 bases separated the two germline ends. CDR3 length: 13 residues. The CDR3 protein is CASSEEGTVEQFF. The CDR3 DNA sequence: TGTGCCAGCAGCGAAGAGGGAACAGTCGAGCAGTTCTTC.

In this sample, this clonotype turned up many times. The genes are TRBV11-3 and TRBJ2-1; no clear D. From germline, CDR1 is SGHNT and CDR2 YENEEA. The germline V and J ends were trimmed by 2 bases and 0 bases, with 8 bases remaining between them. This CDR3 contains 15 residues. CDR3 in DNA: TGTGCCAGCAGCTTAACTGAATCCTCCTACAATGAGCAGTTCTTC. Amino acids: CASSLTESSYNEQFF.

The chain carries TRBV12-3 or TRBV12-4 and TRBJ2-4; 9 bases line up with TRBD2. Trimming at V came to 5 bases and at J to 5 bases, leaving 7 bases not matched to a gene. The CDR3 totals 15 residues. The CDR3 sequence is CASSRNLAGENIQYF. The CDR3 nucleotides are TGTGCCAGCAGTAGAAACTTAGCGGGAGAAAACATTCAGTACTTC.

This clonotype was seen more than once but under ten times. The rearrangement joins TRBV6-1 to TRBJ1-1, with 7 bases that match TRBD1. V shed 3 bases, J shed 8 bases, and the junction held 15 bases outside the gene matches. Germline V CDR1 and CDR2: MNHNS, SASEGT. The CDR3 has 16 residues. The CDR3 here is CASSEQGVWNSGEAFF. CDR3 bases: TGTGCCAGCAGTGAGCAGGGGGTGTGGAATTCGGGGGAAGCTTTCTTT.

This clonotype was found a few times. The chain links TRBV7-2 to TRBJ2-2; 9 nucleotides line up with TRBD2. The CDR3 extends over 16 amino acids. The germline gives CDR1 SGHTA, CDR2 FQGNSA. V lost 5 bases to trimming and J lost 6 bases; unmatched junction nucleotides: 10. The DNA of the CDR3 is TGTGCCAGCAGCGGAACCGGGACTAGCTTGCCCGGGGAGCTGTTTTTT. Translation gives CASSGTGTSLPGELFF.

The rearrangement links TRBV7-3 to TRBJ1-2; TRBD1 is a possible D gene (5 bases). V was clipped by 5 bases and J by 2 bases, with 18 bases between them. This CDR3 has 16 residues. Per germline, CDR1 SGHTA and CDR2 FQGTGA. CDR3: CASSPRKDSRNYGYTF. CDR3 bases: TGTGCCAGCAGCCCTAGAAAAGACAGTAGGAACTATGGCTACACCTTC.